The rows below give T cell receptor beta chains drawn from one sample of a study of cytomegalovirus exposure and HLA in healthy donors. This table comes from immunoSEQ multiplex PCR, and its TCRdb copy is limited to in-frame clones, with some not included. The profile shows fewer than 75,000 clones, approximately 95% of them singletons. Material: PBMCs. These receptors came from a man aged 18 to 30 in good health and CMV-seronegative. The CDR3 runs from the conserved cysteine through the conserved F or W. D genes are given only for firm matches. Clone size is shown for a subset of rows, as once, few, many or a class of expanded clone.

J: TRBJ2-3
D: TRBD1
size: -
V: TRBV5-1
CDR3: CASSVLSGTGPTDTQYF
DNA: TGCGCCAGCAGCGTTCTATCCGGGACAGGGCCCACAGATACGCAGTATTTT

J: TRBJ1-1
D: -
size: -
V: TRBV27
CDR3: CASSSNQGNTEAFF
DNA: TGTGCCAGCAGTAGCAACCAGGGTAACACTGAAGCTTTCTTT

J: TRBJ2-7
D: -
size: -
V: TRBV6-1
CDR3: CASSEGRKIYEQYF
DNA: TGTGCCAGCAGTGAAGGCAGGAAGATCTACGAGCAGTACTTC

J: TRBJ1-2
D: -
size: -
V: TRBV15
CDR3: CATSRGTQNYGYTF
DNA: TGTGCCACCAGCAGAGGGACACAAAACTATGGCTACACCTTC

J: TRBJ1-1
D: -
size: -
V: TRBV19
CDR3: CASSIPLVGEAFF
DNA: TGTGCCAGTAGTATACCACTCGTCGGGGAAGCTTTCTTT

J: TRBJ2-5
D: -
size: once
V: TRBV9
CDR3: CASSVANQETQYF
DNA: TGTGCCAGCAGCGTGGCAAACCAAGAGACCCAGTACTTC

J: TRBJ2-7
D: -
size: -
V: TRBV30
CDR3: CAWSARQDPSKYEQYF
DNA: TGTGCCTGGAGTGCCCGACAGGACCCCTCTAAGTACGAGCAGTACTTC

J: TRBJ2-5
D: TRBD2
size: -
V: TRBV30
CDR3: CAWSLRRGAGETQYF
DNA: TGTGCCTGGAGTTTGAGGCGGGGGGCAGGCGAGACCCAGTACTTC

J: TRBJ2-5
D: TRBD2
size: -
V: TRBV11-2
CDR3: CASSVSGVNGETQYF
DNA: TGTGCCAGCAGCGTTAGCGGGGTAAACGGCGAGACCCAGTACTTC

J: TRBJ1-3
D: TRBD1
size: once
V: TRBV10-3
CDR3: CAITGDRGVGSTIYF
DNA: TGTGCCATCACCGGGGACAGGGGTGTTGGGAGCACCATATATTTT

J: TRBJ2-2
D: TRBD2
size: -
V: TRBV9
CDR3: CASSTLAGAGELFF
DNA: TGTGCCAGCAGTACACTAGCGGGGGCCGGGGAGCTGTTTTTT

J: TRBJ1-1
D: -
size: few
V: TRBV6-1
CDR3: CASSEAGFQGEAFF
DNA: TGTGCCAGCAGTGAAGCGGGTTTTCAGGGTGAAGCTTTCTTT

J: TRBJ2-7
D: -
size: -
V: TRBV19
CDR3: CASSWRLDLYEQYF
DNA: TGTGCCAGTAGTTGGAGACTAGACTTATACGAGCAGTACTTC

J: TRBJ2-2
D: TRBD2
size: -
V: TRBV7-8
CDR3: CASSLTLAGGPGELFF
DNA: TGTGCCAGCAGCTTAACACTAGCGGGGGGGCCCGGGGAGCTGTTTTTT

J: TRBJ2-5
D: TRBD2
size: -
V: TRBV7-8
CDR3: CASSPRRTSGDGGTQYF
DNA: TGTGCCAGCAGCCCACGCCGGACTAGCGGGGATGGGGGGACCCAGTACTTC

J: TRBJ1-1
D: -
size: -
V: TRBV4-3
CDR3: CASSQEIGAHDGAFF
DNA: TGCGCCAGCAGCCAAGAAATAGGGGCACATGACGGGGCTTTCTTT

J: TRBJ1-3
D: -
size: once
V: TRBV5-1
CDR3: CASRQSASGNTIYF
DNA: TGCGCCAGCAGACAGTCCGCCTCTGGAAACACCATATATTTT

J: TRBJ2-5
D: -
size: -
V: TRBV30
CDR3: CAWEKRETQYF
DNA: TGTGCCTGGGAAAAGAGGGAGACCCAGTACTTC

J: TRBJ1-4
D: TRBD1
size: -
V: TRBV29-1
CDR3: CSVEPVQGNSEKLFF
DNA: TGCAGCGTTGAGCCGGTACAGGGGAACAGTGAAAAACTGTTTTTT

J: TRBJ1-2
D: -
size: once
V: TRBV6-5
CDR3: CASRQQGSGYTF
DNA: TGTGCCAGCAGGCAACAGGGCTCTGGCTACACCTTC